These T cell receptor beta chains were read from a single sample in a study of blood T cell repertoires in COVID-19. TCRdb's copy holds only in-frame clones and misses some; the assay was immunoSEQ multiplex PCR. The table records about 73,000 clones, approximately 80% of them present only once. Specimen: peripheral blood. The receptors stem from a woman between 55 and 75 years old with acute or convalescent COVID-19. Each CDR3 is given without its conserved first and last residue.

j_call v_call cdr3_aa
TRBJ2-6 TRBV2 AIRAGTVGLGANVLT
TRBJ1-2 TRBV29-1 SVAGTGPNYGYT
TRBJ2-1 TRBV7-9 ASSPVLGTGEWDEQF
TRBJ2-7 TRBV11-1 ASSLDGGQHS
TRBJ1-2 TRBV10-2 ASGPGRGGYT
TRBJ1-3 TRBV14 ASSLNDRFSGNTIY
TRBJ1-5 TRBV6-6 ASSGQGRDGPQH
TRBJ1-2 TRBV3-1/TRBV3-2 ASSQAGRAYGYT
TRBJ1-6 TRBV27 ASSLDRYQSPLH
TRBJ2-5 TRBV10-2 ASRGGTSGGARETQY
TRBJ1-6 TRBV2 ASSEGRYNSPLH
TRBJ2-7 TRBV9 ASSPTGQARNYEQY
TRBJ2-1 TRBV7-8 ASSLRASGGNEQF